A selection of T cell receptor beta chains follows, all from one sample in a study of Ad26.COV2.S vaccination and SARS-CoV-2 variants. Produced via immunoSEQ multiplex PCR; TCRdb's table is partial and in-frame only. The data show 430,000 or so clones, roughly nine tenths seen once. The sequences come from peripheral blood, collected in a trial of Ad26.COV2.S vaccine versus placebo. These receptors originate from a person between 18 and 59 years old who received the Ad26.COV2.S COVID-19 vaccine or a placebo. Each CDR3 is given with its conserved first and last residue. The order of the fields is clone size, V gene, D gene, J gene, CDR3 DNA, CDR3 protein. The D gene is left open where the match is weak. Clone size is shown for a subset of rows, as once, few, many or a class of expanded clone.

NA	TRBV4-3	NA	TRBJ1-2	TGCGCCAGCAGCCCATCCAGGGGATTCTTCTATGGCTACACCTTC	CASSPSRGFFYGYTF
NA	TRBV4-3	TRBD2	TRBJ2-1	TGCGCCAGCAGCCTCAGGGGACTAGCGGGGGGGGAGCAGTTCTTC	CASSLRGLAGGEQFF
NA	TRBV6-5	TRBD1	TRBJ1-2	TGTGCCAGCAGTTGGGGGACAGGGTATTCGCAAGGCTACACCTTC	CASSWGTGYSQGYTF
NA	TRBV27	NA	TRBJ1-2	TGTGCCAGCAGTTTCACAGGGCCAGGCTATGGCTACACCTTC	CASSFTGPGYGYTF
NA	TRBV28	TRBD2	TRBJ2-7	TGTGCCAGCAGTTTAGCGGGGGTGTCCTACGAGCAGTACTTC	CASSLAGVSYEQYF
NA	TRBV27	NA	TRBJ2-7	TGTGCCAGCAGTTTCGAGGCACCCGGCAGATGGTACGAGCAGTACTTC	CASSFEAPGRWYEQYF
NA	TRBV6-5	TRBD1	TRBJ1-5	TGTGCCAGCAGTACCCGACAGGGTTTAAAGCCCCAGCATTTT	CASSTRQGLKPQHF
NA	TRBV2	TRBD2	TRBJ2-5	TGTGCCAGCAGTACACGCCCCCGGACTAGTCTAGAAGGTGGGACCCAGTACTTC	CASSTRPRTSLEGGTQYF
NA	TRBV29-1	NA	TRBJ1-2	TGCAGCCCCCGAGAGGTTAGCTATGGCTACACCTTC	CSPREVSYGYTF
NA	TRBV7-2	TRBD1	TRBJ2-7	TGTGCCAGCAGCAAGACAGGGCTGTACGAGCAGTACTTC	CASSKTGLYEQYF
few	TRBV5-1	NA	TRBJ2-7	TGCGCCAGCAGCTCCTACGTCTCCTACGAGCAGTACTTC	CASSSYVSYEQYF
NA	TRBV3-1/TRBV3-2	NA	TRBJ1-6	TGTGCCAGCAGCCAAGAGGTAGGGTGGAATTCACCCCTCCACTTT	CASSQEVGWNSPLHF
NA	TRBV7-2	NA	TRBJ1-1	TGTGCCAGCAGCTTAACAAGGAACACTGAAGCTTTCTTT	CASSLTRNTEAFF
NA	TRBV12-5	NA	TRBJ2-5	TGTGCTAGTGGTTCCTTTCCAAACCAAGAGACCCAGTACTTC	CASGSFPNQETQYF